One and the same sample provided the 15 T cell receptor beta chains below, sequenced in a study of regulatory T cells in long-lasting Graves disease. The time point was: newly diagnosed GD, antithyroid drugs for less than 3 months. From PBMCs, RNA was extracted and then used to make the TCR library. Libraries of TCR beta came from iRepertoire HTBI primers plus Arm-PCR of CDR3 regions. TCRdb re-analysed the multiplex PCR reads in MiXCR, keeping a single row per CDR3 protein. The table has more than 450,000 distinct CDR3 sequences, 12% seen once. The sample was also reused in another study, on T cells in Graves' hyperthyroidism and ophthalmopathy.

The sequences come from peripheral blood mononuclear cells (PBMCs), collected at new diagnosis, from a patient treated with antithyroid drugs. Receptors originate from a woman aged 25 to 39 with Graves disease.

This clonotype was seen only a few times. V is TRBV9 and J is TRBJ2-1; 8 bases align to TRBD1. The CDR3 spans 15 residues. Trimming at V came to 2 bases and at J to 5 bases, leaving 6 bases not matched to a gene. Per the germline V gene, CDR1 is SGDLS and CDR2 is YYNGEE. The CDR3 nucleotides read TGTGCCAGCAGCGTTGACCCGACAGGGGACAATGAGCAGTTCTTC. It encodes CASSVDPTGDNEQFF. The entire variable domain, with the rest obtained from reference TRBV9 and TRBJ2-1, is as follows: DSGVTQTPKHLITATGQRVTLRCSPRSGDLSVYWYQQSLDQGLQFLIQYYNGEERAKGNILERFSAQQFPDLHSELNLSSLELGDSALYFCASSVDPTGDNEQFFGPGTRLTVL.

This clonotype was seen repeatedly, ten times or more. The chain has TRBV6-5 and TRBJ2-7, with D perhaps matching TRBD2 (6 bases). Germline lookup yields CDR1 MNHEY and CDR2 SVGAGI. The CDR3 runs 12 residues. The V end lost 4 bases, the J end lost 6 bases, and 10 bases lay between the germline ends. The CDR3 is CASSFQGGEQYF. In DNA form, the CDR3 reads TGTGCCAGCAGTTTTCAGGGAGGCGAGCAGTACTTC.

This clonotype showed up many times. This chain links TRBV6-5 with TRBJ1-2, with 9 positions matching TRBD1. This CDR3 is built from 16 residues. The ends lost 2 bases at V and 4 bases at J; junction bases unmatched: 8. Germline lookup yields CDR1 MNHEY and CDR2 SVGAGI. Written as DNA, the CDR3 is TGTGCCAGCAGTTACGACTCGGGACAGGGACCCTATGGCTACACCTTC. Encoded protein: CASSYDSGQGPYGYTF.

The V and J genes are TRBV2 and TRBJ1-1, with 8 bases lining up with TRBD1. CDR3 length: 15 amino acids. CDR1 is SNHLY, CDR2 FYNNEI, per germline. The V and J ends lost 6 bases and 1 base, in that order; junction bases with no gene match: 7. This chain's CDR3 is CASRGPRGQNTEAFF. CDR3 bases: TGTGCCAGCAGGGGCCCCAGGGGGCAGAACACTGAAGCTTTCTTT. The complete variable domain, with remaining parts taken from reference TRBV2 and TRBJ1-1, reads EPEVTQTPSHQVTQMGQEVILRCVPISNHLYFYWYRQILGQKVEFLVSFYNNEISEKSEIFDDQFSVERPDGSNFTLKIRSTKLEDSAMYFCASRGPRGQNTEAFFGQGTRLTVV.

This clonotype was picked up many times. This chain uses TRBV30 with TRBJ1-3; D gene uncertain. The CDR3 contains 11 residues. With 4 bases removed from V and 7 bases from J, the gap between germline ends came to 8 bases. Germline CDR1 GTSNPN, CDR2 SVGIG (reference sequence). This CDR3 reads CAWTRRNTIYF. For the CDR3, the DNA is TGTGCCTGGACCCGGCGGAACACCATATATTTT.

This clonotype was picked up many times. The CDR3 DNA is TGCGCCAGCAGCCGTCTGACAGGGGCTAGCTATGGCTACACCTTC. Its protein product is CASSRLTGASYGYTF. The V and J genes are TRBV5-1 and TRBJ1-2, with 8 bases matching TRBD1. V lost 4 bases, J lost 4 bases, and 9 bases stayed unmatched. This CDR3 has 15 residues. Germline V gives CDR1 SGHRS, CDR2 YFSETQ.

This clonotype occurred a few times. V and J are TRBV27 and TRBJ2-7, with 8 bases identical to TRBD1. Germline V gene sequence: CDR1 MNHEY, CDR2 SMNVEV (reference sequence). The CDR3 is 17 residues long. Germline trimming cut 1 base from V and 1 base from J; bases unmatched to any gene: 9. The CDR3 reads CASSLYPPRGQSYEQYF. Here the CDR3 DNA reads TGTGCCAGCAGTTTATACCCTCCCAGGGGGCAATCCTACGAGCAGTACTTC.

This clonotype has a count of ten or more. The V and J genes are TRBV6-1 and TRBJ1-2; tentative D call: TRBD1 (6 bases). Trimming stripped 6 bases from V and 5 bases from J, with 13 bases between. Germline CDR1 MNHNS, CDR2 SASEGT. The CDR3 has 13 residues. The DNA for the CDR3 is TGTGCCAGCAGGGATACCACAGGGTATGGCTACACCTTC. Encoded protein: CASRDTTGYGYTF.

Note on this clonotype: This may be a read error, as it is one base from a much larger clone. For the CDR3, the DNA is TGTGCCAGCAGTTCCCTAGTCGGCGAGCAGTACTTC. This codes for CASSSLVGEQYF. The genes are TRBV27 and TRBJ2-7; unclear D gene. The CDR3 spans 12 residues. Trimming pared 4 bases from V and 6 bases from J, leaving 10 bases between. Per germline, CDR1 MNHEY and CDR2 SMNVEV (reference sequence).

This clonotype was counted many times. The chain is built from TRBV18 and TRBJ2-5; 7 nucleotides match TRBD1. The germline gives CDR1 KGHSH, CDR2 LQKENI. The length of the CDR3 is 16 residues. The V segment lost 4 bases and the J segment 4 bases; nucleotides outside the gene matches: 12. The CDR3 nucleotides read TGTGCCAGCTCACAATACAAGACAGGGTTCGGAGAGACCCAGTACTTC. It yields the protein CASSQYKTGFGETQYF.

The V and J genes are TRBV9 and TRBJ2-1, with 10 positions matching TRBD2. This CDR3 is built from 14 residues. With 4 bases clipped from V and 8 bases from J, the junction kept 6 bases outside the gene matches. Germline CDR1 reads SGDLS; CDR2 reads YYNGEE. CDR3 coding DNA: TGTGCCAGCAGCTTTAGCGGGAGGAACGATGAGCAGTTCTTC. This translates into CASSFSGRNDEQFF.

This clonotype has a count of ten or more. The chain is built from TRBV2 and TRBJ1-2; 8 bases fit TRBD1. With 3 bases clipped from V and 4 bases from J, the junction kept 7 bases outside the gene matches. CDR3 length equals 15 residues. Germline V lookup: CDR1 SNHLY, CDR2 FYNNEI. CDR3 in amino acids: CASSEQGAHLYGYTF. The CDR3 nucleotides are TGTGCCAGCAGTGAGCAGGGGGCCCACCTCTATGGCTACACCTTC.

This clonotype was found many times. The V gene is TRBV28, the J gene TRBJ2-5, with D unresolved. Germline CDR1 and CDR2: MDHEN and SYDVKM. The CDR3 length is 15 residues. V lost 2 bases, J lost 1 base, and 11 bases lay in between. The CDR3 region has the DNA TGTGCCAGCAGTTTAATAGGACGGACCCAAGAGACCCAGTACTTC. Amino acid sequence: CASSLIGRTQETQYF.

J is TRBJ1-4 and V is TRBV27; no clear D. V gave up 3 bases and J gave up 8 bases, with 10 bases separating them. Germline V gives CDR1 MNHEY, CDR2 SMNVEV (reference sequence). The CDR3 is made up of 13 amino acids. CDR3 sequence: CASSFHGGEKLFF. In DNA, the CDR3 is TGTGCCAGCAGTTTTCATGGCGGAGAAAAACTGTTTTTT.

V usage is TRBV25-1 and J usage is TRBJ2-1, with no clear D. CDR3 length: 15 amino acids. The V gene lost 5 bases and the J gene lost 6 bases, with 17 bases spanning the gap. The V gene's germline CDR1 is MGHDK and CDR2 SYGVNS. CDR3 sequence (DNA): TGTGCCAGCAGTCCCTTGACTGGCTACCCCAATGAGCAGTTCTTC. Its protein product is CASSPLTGYPNEQFF. The whole variable domain, filled in from reference TRBV25-1 and TRBJ2-1, reads EADIYQTPRYLVIGTGKKITLECSQTMGHDKMYWYQQDPGMELHLIHYSYGVNSTEKGDLSSESTVSRIRTEHFPLTLESARPSHTSQYLCASSPLTGYPNEQFFGPGTRLTVL.